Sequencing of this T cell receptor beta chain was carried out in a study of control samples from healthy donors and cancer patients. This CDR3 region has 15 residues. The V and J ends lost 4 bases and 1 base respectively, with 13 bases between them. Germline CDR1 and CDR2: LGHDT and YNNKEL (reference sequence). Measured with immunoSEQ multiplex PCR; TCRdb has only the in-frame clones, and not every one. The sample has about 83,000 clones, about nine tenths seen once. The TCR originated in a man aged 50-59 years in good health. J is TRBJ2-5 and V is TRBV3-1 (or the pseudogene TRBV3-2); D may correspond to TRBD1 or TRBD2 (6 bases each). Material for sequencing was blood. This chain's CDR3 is CASSPGAFPQETQYF. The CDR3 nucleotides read TGTGCCAGCAGCCCGGGGGCATTCCCCCAAGAGACCCAGTACTTC.